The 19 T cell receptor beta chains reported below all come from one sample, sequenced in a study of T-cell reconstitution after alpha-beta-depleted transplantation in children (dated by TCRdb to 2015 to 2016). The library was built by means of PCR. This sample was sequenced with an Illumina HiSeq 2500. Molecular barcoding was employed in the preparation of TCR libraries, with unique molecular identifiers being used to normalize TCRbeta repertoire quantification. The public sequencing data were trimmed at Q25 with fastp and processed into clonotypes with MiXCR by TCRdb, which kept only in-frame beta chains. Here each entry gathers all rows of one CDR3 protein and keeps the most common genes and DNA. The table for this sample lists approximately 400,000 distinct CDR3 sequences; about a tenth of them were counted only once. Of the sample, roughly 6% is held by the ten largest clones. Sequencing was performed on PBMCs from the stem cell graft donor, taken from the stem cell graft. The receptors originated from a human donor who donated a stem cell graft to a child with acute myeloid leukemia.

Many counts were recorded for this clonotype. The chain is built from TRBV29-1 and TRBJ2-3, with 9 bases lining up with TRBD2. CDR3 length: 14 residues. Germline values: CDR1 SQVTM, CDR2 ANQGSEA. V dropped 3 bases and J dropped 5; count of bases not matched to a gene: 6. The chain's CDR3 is CSVDRGGARDTQYF. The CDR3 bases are TGCAGCGTTGATCGCGGGGGGGCCAGAGATACGCAGTATTTT.

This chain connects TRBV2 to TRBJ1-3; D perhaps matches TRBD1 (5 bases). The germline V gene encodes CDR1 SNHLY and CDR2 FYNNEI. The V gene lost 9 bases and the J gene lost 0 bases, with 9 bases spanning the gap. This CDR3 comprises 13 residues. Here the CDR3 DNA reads TGTGCCAGGGGACTGAGCTCTGGAAACACCATATATTTT. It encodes CARGLSSGNTIYF.

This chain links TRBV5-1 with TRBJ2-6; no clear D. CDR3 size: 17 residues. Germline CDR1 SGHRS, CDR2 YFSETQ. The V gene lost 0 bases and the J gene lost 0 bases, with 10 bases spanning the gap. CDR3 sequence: CASSLGAESSGANVLTF. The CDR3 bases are TGCGCCAGCAGCTTGGGGGCTGAGAGCTCTGGGGCCAACGTCCTGACTTTC.

For the CDR3, the DNA is TGCAGCGTTGGGACACTCAACGAGCAGTACTTC. Translation: CSVGTLNEQYF. This chain uses TRBV29-1 with TRBJ2-7; weak D call: TRBD1 (5 bases). CDR1 SQVTM and CDR2 ANQGSEA come from the germline V gene. V shed 4 bases and J shed 5 bases, with 9 bases lying between them. The CDR3 covers 11 residues.

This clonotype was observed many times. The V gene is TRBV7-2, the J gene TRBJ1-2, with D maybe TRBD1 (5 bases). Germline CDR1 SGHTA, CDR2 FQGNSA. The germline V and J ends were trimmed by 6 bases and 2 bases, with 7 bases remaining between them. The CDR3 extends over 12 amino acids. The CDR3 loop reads CASRTGNYGYTF. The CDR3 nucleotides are TGTGCCAGCAGAACAGGAAACTATGGCTACACCTTC.

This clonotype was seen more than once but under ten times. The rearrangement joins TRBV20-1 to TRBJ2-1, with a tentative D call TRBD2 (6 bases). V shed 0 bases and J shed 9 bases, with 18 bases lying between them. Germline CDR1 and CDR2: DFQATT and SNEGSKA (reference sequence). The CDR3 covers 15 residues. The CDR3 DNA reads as TGCAGTGCTAGAGAGGTAGCGACCCCCGGGGGTGAGCAGTTCTTC. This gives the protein CSAREVATPGGEQFF.

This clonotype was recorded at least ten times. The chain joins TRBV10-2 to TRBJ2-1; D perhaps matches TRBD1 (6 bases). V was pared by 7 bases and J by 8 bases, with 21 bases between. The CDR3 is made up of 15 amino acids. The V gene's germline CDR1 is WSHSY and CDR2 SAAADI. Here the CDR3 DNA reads TGCGCCAGCAACCCTAGACAGGCACTGAGCGATGAGCAGTTCTTC. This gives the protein CASNPRQALSDEQFF.

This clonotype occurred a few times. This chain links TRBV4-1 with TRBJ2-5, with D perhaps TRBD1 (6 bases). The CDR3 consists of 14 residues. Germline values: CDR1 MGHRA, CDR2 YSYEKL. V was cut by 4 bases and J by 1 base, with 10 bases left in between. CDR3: CASSRQETQETQYF. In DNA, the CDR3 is TGCGCCAGCAGCCGACAGGAGACCCAAGAGACCCAGTACTTC.

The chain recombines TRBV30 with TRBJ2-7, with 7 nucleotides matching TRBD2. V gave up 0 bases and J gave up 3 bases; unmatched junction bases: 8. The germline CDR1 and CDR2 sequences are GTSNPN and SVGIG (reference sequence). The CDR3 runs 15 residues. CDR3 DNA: TGTGCCTGGAGTGTCGGGCTAGCGGCCGACTACGAGCAGTACTTC. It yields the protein CAWSVGLAADYEQYF.

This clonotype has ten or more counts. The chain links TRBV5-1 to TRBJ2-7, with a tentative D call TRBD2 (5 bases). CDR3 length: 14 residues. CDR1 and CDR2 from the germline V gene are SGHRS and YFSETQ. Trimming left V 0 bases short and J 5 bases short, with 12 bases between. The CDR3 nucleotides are TGCGCCAGCAGCTTGGGGGCTAGCATCCACGAGCAGTACTTC. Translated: CASSLGASIHEQYF.

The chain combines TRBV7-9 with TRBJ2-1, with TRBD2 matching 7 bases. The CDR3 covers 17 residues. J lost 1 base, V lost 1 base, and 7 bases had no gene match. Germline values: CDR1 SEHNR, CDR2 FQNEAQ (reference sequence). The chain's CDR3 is CASSLGIRGESYNEQFF. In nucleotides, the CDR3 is TGTGCCAGCAGCTTAGGGATACGGGGGGAGTCCTACAATGAGCAGTTCTTC.

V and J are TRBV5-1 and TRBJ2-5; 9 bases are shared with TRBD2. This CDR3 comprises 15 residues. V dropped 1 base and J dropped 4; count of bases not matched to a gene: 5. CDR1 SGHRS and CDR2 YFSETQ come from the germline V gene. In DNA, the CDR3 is TGCGCCAGCAGCTTGAGCCTAGCGGGGACAGAGACCCAGTACTTC. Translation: CASSLSLAGTETQYF.

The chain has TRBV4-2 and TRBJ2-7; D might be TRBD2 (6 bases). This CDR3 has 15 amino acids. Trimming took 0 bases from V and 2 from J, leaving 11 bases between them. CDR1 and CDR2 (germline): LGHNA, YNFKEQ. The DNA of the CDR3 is TGTGCCAGCAGCCAAGATAGTACGGGGGCCTACGAGCAGTACTTC. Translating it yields CASSQDSTGAYEQYF.

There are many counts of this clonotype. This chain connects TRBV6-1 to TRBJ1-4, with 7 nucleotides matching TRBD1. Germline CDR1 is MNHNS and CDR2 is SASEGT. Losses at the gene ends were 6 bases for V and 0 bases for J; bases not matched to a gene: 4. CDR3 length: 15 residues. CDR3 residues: CASRQGGATNEKLFF. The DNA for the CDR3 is TGTGCCAGCAGGCAGGGGGGGGCAACTAATGAAAAACTGTTTTTT.

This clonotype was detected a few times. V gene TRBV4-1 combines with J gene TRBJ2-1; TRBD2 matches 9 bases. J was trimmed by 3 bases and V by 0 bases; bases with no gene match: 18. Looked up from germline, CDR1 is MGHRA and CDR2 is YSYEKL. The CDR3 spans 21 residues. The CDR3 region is CASSQDPPGLAPSPDYNEQFF. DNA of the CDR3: TGCGCCAGCAGCCAAGACCCTCCGGGACTAGCTCCCTCACCGGACTACAATGAGCAGTTCTTC.

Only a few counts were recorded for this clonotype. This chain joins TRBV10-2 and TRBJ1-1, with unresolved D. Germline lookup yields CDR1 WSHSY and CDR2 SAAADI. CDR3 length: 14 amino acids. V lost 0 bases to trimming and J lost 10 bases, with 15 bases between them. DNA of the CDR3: TGCGCCAGCAGTGAGTCAGGTCCGGGGAAAGGAGCTTTCTTT. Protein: CASSESGPGKGAFF.

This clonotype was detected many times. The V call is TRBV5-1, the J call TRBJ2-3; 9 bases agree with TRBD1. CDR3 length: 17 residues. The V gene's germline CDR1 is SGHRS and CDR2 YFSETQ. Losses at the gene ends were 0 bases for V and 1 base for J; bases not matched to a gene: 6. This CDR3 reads CASSLAGRTGGTDTQYF. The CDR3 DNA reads TGCGCCAGCAGCTTGGCCGGAAGGACAGGGGGCACAGATACGCAGTATTTT.

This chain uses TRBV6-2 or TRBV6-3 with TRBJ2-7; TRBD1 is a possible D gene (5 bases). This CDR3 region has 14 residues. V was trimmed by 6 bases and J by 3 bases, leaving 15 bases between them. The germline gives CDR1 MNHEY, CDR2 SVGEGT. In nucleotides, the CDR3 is TGTGCCAGCAGCCCCAGACAGAGGAACTACGAGCAGTACTTC. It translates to CASSPRQRNYEQYF.

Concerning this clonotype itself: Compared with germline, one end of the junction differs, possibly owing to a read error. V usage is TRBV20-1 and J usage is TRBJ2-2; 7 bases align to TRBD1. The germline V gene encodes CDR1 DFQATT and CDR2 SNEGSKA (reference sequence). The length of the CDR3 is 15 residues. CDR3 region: CSAPHRDRNSGELFF. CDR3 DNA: TGCAGTGCCCCCCACCGGGACAGAAACAGCGGGGAGCTGTTTTTT.